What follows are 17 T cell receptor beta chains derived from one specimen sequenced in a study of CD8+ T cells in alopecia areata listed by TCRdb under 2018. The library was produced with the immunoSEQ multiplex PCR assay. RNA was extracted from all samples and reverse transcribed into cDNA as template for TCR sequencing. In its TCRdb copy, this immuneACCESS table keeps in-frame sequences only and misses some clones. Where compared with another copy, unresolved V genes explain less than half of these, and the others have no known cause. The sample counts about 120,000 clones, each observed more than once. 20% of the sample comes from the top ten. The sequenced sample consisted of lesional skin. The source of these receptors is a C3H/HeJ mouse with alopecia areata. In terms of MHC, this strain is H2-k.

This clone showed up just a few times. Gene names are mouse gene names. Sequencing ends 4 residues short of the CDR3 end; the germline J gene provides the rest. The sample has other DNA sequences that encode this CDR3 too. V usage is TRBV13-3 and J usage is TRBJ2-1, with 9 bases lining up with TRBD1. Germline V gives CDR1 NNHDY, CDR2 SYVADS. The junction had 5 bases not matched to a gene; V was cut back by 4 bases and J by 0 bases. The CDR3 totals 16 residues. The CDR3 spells CASSPTGGDNYAEQFF. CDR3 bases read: TGTGCCAGCAGTCCGACAGGGGGAGATAACTATGCT.

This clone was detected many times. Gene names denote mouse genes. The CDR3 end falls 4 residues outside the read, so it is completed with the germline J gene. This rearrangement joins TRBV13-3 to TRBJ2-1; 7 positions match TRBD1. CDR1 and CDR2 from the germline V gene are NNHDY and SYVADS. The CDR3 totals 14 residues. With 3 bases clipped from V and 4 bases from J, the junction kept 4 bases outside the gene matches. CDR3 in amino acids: CASSGDRLYAEQFF. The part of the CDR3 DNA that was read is TGTGCCAGCAGTGGGGACAGACTTTATGCT.

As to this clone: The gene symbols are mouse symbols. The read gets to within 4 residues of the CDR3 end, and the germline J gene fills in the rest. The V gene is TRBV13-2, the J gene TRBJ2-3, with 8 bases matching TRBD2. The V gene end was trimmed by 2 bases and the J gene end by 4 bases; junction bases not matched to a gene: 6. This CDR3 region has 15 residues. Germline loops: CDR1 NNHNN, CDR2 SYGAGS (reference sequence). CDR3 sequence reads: CASGERGGRTETLYF. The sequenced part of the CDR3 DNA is TGTGCCAGCGGTGAGCGGGGGGGGCGAACAGAA.

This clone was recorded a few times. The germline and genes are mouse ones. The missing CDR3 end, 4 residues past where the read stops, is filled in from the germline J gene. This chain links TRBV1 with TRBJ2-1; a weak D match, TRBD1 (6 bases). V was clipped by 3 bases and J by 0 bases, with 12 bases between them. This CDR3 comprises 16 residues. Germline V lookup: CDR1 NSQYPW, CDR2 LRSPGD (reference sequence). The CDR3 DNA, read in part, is TGCACCTGCAGTGCCCTCAGGGGCCATAACTATGCT. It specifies CTCSALRGHNYA. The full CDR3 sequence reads CTCSALRGHNYAEQFF.

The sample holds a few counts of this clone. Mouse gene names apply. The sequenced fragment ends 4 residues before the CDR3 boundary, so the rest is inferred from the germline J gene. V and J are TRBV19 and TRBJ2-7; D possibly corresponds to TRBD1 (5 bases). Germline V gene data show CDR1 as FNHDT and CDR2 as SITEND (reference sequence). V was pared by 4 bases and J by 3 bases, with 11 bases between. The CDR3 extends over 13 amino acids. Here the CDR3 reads CASSPEGFYEQYF. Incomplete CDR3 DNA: TGTGCCAGCAGTCCCGAGGGGTTCTAT.

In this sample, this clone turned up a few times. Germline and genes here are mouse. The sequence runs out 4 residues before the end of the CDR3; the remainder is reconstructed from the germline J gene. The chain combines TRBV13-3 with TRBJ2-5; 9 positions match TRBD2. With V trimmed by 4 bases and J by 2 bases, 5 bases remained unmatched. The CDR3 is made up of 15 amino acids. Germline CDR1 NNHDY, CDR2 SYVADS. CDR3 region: CASSSLGGVQDTQYF. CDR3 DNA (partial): TGTGCCAGCAGTTCTCTGGGGGGGGTCCAAGAC.

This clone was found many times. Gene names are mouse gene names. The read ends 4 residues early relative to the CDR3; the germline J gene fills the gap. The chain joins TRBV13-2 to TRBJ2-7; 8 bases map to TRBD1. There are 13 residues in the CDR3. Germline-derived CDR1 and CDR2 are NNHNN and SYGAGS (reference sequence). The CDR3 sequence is CASGDGTGYEQYF. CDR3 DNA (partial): TGTGCCAGCGGTGATGGGACAGGGTAT.

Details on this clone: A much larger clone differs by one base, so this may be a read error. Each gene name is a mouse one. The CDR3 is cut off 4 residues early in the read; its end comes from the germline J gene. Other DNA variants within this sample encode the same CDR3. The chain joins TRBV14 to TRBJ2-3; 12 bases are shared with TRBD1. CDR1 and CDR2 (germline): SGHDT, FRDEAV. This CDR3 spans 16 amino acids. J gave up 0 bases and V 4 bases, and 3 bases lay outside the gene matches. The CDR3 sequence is CASSPGQGASAETLYF. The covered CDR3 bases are TGTGCCAGCAGTCCGGGACAGGGGGCTAGTGCAGAA.

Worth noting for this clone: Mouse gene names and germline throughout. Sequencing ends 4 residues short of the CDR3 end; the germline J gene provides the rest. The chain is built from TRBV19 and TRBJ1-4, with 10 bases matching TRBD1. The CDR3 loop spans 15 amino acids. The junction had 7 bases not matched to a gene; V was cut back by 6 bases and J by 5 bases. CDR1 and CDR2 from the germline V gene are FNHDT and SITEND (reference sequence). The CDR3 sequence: CASTAGTGENERLFF. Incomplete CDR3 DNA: TGTGCCAGCACCGCCGGGACAGGGGAAAACGAA.

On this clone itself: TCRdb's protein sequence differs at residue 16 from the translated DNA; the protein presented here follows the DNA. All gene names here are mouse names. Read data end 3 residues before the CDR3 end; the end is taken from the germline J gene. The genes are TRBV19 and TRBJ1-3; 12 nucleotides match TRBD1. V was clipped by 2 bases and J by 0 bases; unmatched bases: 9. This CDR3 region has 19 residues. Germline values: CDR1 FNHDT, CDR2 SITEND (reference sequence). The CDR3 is CASSIGTGGLSNSGNTLYF. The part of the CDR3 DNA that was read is TGTGCCAGCAGTATTGGGACAGGGGGCTTATCAAATTCTGGAAATACG.

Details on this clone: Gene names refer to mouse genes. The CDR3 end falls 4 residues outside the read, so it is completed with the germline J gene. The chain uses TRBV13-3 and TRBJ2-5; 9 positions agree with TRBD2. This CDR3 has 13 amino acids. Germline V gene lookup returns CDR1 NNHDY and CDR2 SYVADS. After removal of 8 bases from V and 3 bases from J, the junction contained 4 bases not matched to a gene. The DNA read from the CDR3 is TGTGCCAGTGGTGGGGGGGCACAAGAC. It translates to CASGGGAQD. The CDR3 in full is CASGGGAQDTQYF. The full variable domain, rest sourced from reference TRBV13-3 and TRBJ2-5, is EAAVTQSPRSKVAVTGGKVTLSCHQTNNHDYMYWYRQDTGHGLRLIHYSYVADSTEKGDIPDGYKASRPSQENFSLILELASLSQTAVYFCASGGGAQDTQYFGPGTRLLVL.

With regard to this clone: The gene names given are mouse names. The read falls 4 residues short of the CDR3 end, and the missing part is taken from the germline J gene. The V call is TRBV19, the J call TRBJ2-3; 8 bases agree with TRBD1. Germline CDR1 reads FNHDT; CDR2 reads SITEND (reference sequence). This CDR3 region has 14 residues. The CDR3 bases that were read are TGTGCCAGCACCCAGGACAGGGCTGAAGAA. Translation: CASTQDRAEE. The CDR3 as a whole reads CASTQDRAEETLYF. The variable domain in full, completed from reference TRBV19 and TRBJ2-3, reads GGIITQTPKFLIGQEGQKLTLKCQQNFNHDTMYWYRQDSGKGLRLIYYSITENDLQKGDLSEGYDASREKKSSFSLTVTSAQKNEMAVFLCASTQDRAEETLYFGSGTRLTVL.

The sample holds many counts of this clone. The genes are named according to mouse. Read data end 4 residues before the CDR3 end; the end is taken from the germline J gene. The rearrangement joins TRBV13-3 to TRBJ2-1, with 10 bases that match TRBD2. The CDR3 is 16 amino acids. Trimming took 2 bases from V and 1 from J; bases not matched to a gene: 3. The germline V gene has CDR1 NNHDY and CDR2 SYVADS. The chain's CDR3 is CASSEDWGPNYAEQFF. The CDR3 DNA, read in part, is TGTGCCAGCAGTGAGGACTGGGGGCCAAACTATGCT.

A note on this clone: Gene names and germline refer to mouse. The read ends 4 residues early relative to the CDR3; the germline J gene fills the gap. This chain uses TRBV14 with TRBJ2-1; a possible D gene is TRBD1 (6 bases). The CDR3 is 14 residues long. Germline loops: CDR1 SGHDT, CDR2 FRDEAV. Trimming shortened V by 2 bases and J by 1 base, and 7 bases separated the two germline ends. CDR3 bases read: TGTGCCAGCAGTTTGGGGACAAACTATGCT. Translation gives CASSLGTNYA. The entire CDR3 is CASSLGTNYAEQFF.

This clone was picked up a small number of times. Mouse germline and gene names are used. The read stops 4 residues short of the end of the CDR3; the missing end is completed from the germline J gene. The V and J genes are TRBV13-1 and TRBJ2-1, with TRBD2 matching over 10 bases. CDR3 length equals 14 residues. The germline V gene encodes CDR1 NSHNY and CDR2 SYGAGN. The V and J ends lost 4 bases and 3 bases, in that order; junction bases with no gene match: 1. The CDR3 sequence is CASSSGGAYAEQFF. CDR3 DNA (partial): TGTGCCAGCAGTTCTGGGGGGGCCTATGCT.

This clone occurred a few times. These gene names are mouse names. The CDR3 protein is CASSQRGRDTEVFF. Incomplete CDR3 DNA: TGTGCCAGCAGTCAAAGGGGGCGGGACACA. The chain links TRBV13-3 to TRBJ1-1, with 7 positions matching TRBD1. The read is 4 residues too short to cover the CDR3 end, so that end is filled in from the germline J gene. Germline assignment: CDR1 NNHDY and CDR2 SYVADS. The trim removed 4 bases at V and 3 bases at J, leaving 6 bases unmatched. CDR3 length: 14 residues.

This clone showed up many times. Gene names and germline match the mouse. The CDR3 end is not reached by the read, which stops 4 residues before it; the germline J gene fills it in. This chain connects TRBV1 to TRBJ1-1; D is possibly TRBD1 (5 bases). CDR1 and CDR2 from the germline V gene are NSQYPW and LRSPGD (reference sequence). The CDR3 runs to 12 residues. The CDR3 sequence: CTCSGDSPEVFF. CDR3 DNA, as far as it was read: TGCACCTGCAGTGGCGACAGCCCA.